This T cell receptor beta chain comes out of a study of shared clonotypes between healthy human individuals. Overall study: The donor pool was made up of two women and a few men aged 18 to 49. Study-wide findings and caveats: A handful of donors showed sharing of approximately 5% of naive CD4 clonotypes.

This CDR3 region has 16 residues. The V and J ends lost 6 bases and 1 base respectively, with 17 bases between them. In germline, CDR1 is MNHEY, CDR2 SMNVEV (reference sequence). Profiling relied on immunoSEQ multiplex PCR, and the TCRdb table lists in-frame clones only, not all of them. The table lists some 2.1 million clones, approximately 92% of them singletons. Notes on this clone: Its antigen is not identified.

It was CD45RO-negative cells, positively selected for CCR7, that made up naive CD8 cells, with terminally differentiated effector memory CD45RA+ cells excluded. Nashville, Tennessee was home to all donors, each a Caucasian adult. The chain carries TRBV27 and TRBJ2-3; possibly TRBD2 for D (6 bases). Sequencing was done on a sample of naive CD8+ T cells from PBMCs. The clonotype was recovered from a man aged 18-30 years in good health. Some clones in this sample may be carry-over from other donors' samples. CDR3 bases: TGTGCCAGCAGACCGACTCCGCGGGATGGCACAGATACGCAGTATTTT. This codes for CASRPTPRDGTDTQYF.